The clone carrying this T cell receptor (beta chain) was detected only a few times. The data originate from a study of beta chain features in type 1 diabetes. This CDR3 contains 16 residues. V lost 2 bases, J lost 3 bases, and 14 bases lay in between. Per germline, CDR1 MNHEY and CDR2 SVGAGI. Sorting of CD4+ naive, central memory, regulatory and stem cell-like memory cells was performed via CD45RO/CCR7/CD25/CD127/CD95/CD27. Purity exceeding 95% was reached by all sorted populations. TCRB transcripts that were expressed got sequenced, as all of the isolated RNA had been reverse transcribed. This table comes from immunoSEQ multiplex PCR, and its TCRdb copy is limited to in-frame clones, with some not included. Among some 150,000 clones listed, about 10% were seen once.

The chain links TRBV6-5 to TRBJ2-1; possible D gene TRBD2, 6 bases. This receptor was obtained from a man between 18 and 35 years old in good health. Sequencing was carried out using naive CD4+ T cells from blood. DNA for the CDR3: TGTGCCAGCAGTTACCTTCGGGGGAAGGACTACAATGAGCAGTTCTTC. Residues: CASSYLRGKDYNEQFF.